This is a list of T cell receptor beta chains from one sample in a study of regulatory T cells in long-lasting Graves disease. TCRdb analysed the multiplex PCR reads with MiXCR anew, one entry per CDR3 protein. In the table there are about 530,000 distinct CDR3 sequences, 16% of which are singletons. The same data also went into a second study, on T cells in Graves' hyperthyroidism and ophthalmopathy.

Here the sequenced sample was peripheral blood mononuclear cells (PBMCs), taken at new diagnosis, from a patient treated with antithyroid drugs. The receptor set was obtained from a middle-aged woman with Graves disease. Both conserved end residues are part of each CDR3. Each record gives: J gene, clone size, V gene, D gene, CDR3 protein. A D gene is named only where the DNA matches it firmly. The size field is filled for only some rows; it gives once, few, many or a size class.

J gene: TRBJ1-1; clone size: many; V gene: TRBV6-1; D gene: NA; CDR3 protein: CASPYGGTEAFF
J gene: TRBJ1-1; clone size: many; V gene: TRBV5-1; D gene: NA; CDR3 protein: CASLWAFF
J gene: TRBJ2-1; clone size: few; V gene: TRBV7-7; D gene: TRBD1; CDR3 protein: CASSLEDRVGAEQFF
J gene: TRBJ2-5; clone size: many; V gene: TRBV11-2; D gene: NA; CDR3 protein: CASSFRIQETQYF
J gene: TRBJ2-1; clone size: few; V gene: TRBV20-1; D gene: NA; CDR3 protein: CSAPPPLAVHEQFF
J gene: TRBJ1-6; clone size: few; V gene: TRBV18; D gene: NA; CDR3 protein: CASSPLAKTENNSPLHF
J gene: TRBJ1-2; clone size: NA; V gene: TRBV12-3/TRBV12-4; D gene: NA; CDR3 protein: CANEKGVMHGYTF
J gene: TRBJ2-7; clone size: many; V gene: TRBV27; D gene: NA; CDR3 protein: CASSLYGGYEQYF
J gene: TRBJ2-1; clone size: many; V gene: TRBV18; D gene: NA; CDR3 protein: CASSPPLGGSSYNEQFF
J gene: TRBJ2-5; clone size: many; V gene: TRBV3-1; D gene: TRBD1; CDR3 protein: CASSLDREGLETQYF
J gene: TRBJ2-2; clone size: few; V gene: TRBV9; D gene: TRBD2; CDR3 protein: CASSSRLAGTGELFF
J gene: TRBJ2-1; clone size: few; V gene: TRBV10-3; D gene: TRBD1; CDR3 protein: CAISLGQASSYNEQFF
J gene: TRBJ2-5; clone size: few; V gene: TRBV7-9; D gene: NA; CDR3 protein: CASSPAGGAETQYF
J gene: TRBJ1-2; clone size: many; V gene: TRBV3-1; D gene: TRBD1; CDR3 protein: CATRAGGSYGYTF
J gene: TRBJ2-1; clone size: many; V gene: TRBV7-3; D gene: NA; CDR3 protein: CASSLEWHNEQFF
J gene: TRBJ2-2; clone size: few; V gene: TRBV12-3/TRBV12-4; D gene: TRBD1; CDR3 protein: CASTSRDRNTGELFF
J gene: TRBJ1-5; clone size: many; V gene: TRBV28; D gene: NA; CDR3 protein: CASSLRDSNQPQHF
J gene: TRBJ2-1; clone size: few; V gene: TRBV18; D gene: TRBD2; CDR3 protein: CASSRPLAEIWNEQFF
J gene: TRBJ1-3; clone size: many; V gene: TRBV2; D gene: NA; CDR3 protein: CASSESESGNTIYF
J gene: TRBJ1-1; clone size: NA; V gene: TRBV9; D gene: NA; CDR3 protein: CASSARGQQNTEAFF
J gene: TRBJ2-4; clone size: few; V gene: TRBV11-3; D gene: NA; CDR3 protein: CASSSNDIGDLIQYF
J gene: TRBJ1-1; clone size: NA; V gene: TRBV27; D gene: NA; CDR3 protein: CASSLRRLEAFF
J gene: TRBJ1-5; clone size: NA; V gene: TRBV12-3/TRBV12-4; D gene: NA; CDR3 protein: CASTGKVLGDPFNQPQHF